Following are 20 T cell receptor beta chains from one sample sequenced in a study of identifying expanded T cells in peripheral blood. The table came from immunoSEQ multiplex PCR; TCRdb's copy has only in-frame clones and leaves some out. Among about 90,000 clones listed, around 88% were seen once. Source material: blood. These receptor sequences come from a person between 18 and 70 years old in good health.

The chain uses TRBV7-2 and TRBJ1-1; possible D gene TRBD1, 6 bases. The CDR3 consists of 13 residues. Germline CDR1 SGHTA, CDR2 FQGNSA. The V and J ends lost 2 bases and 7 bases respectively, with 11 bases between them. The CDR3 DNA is TGTGCCAGCAGCTTAACAGGGTCTCTTGAAGCTTTCTTT. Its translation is CASSLTGSLEAFF.

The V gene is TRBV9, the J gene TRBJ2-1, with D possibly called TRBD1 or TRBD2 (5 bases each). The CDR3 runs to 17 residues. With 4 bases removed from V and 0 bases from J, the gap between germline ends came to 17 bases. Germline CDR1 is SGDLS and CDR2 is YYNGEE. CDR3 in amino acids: CASSFTGTLSSYNEQFF. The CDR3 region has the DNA TGTGCCAGCAGCTTTACCGGGACCCTGAGCTCCTACAATGAGCAGTTCTTC.

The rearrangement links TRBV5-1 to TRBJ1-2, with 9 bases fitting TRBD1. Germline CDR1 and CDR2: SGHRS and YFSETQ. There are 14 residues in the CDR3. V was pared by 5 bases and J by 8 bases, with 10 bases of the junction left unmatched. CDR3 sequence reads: CASSTPGQGYGYTF. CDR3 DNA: TGCGCCAGCAGTACTCCGGGACAGGGCTACGGCTACACCTTC.

The CDR3 coding sequence is TGCAGCGTACAGGAGTCCTCTGGGGCCAACGTCCTGACTTTC. Translation gives CSVQESSGANVLTF. This sequence joins TRBV29-1 and TRBJ2-6; D is perhaps TRBD1 (5 bases). Germline V CDR1 and CDR2: SQVTM, ANQGSEA. V was shortened by 6 bases and J by 0 bases, with 9 bases between the two germline ends. CDR3 length: 14 residues.

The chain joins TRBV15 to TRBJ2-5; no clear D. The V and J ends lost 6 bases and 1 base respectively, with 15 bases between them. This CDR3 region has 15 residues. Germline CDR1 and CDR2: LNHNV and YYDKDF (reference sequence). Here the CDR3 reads CATRQGRAPQETQYF. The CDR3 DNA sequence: TGTGCCACCAGGCAAGGAAGGGCACCCCAAGAGACCCAGTACTTC.

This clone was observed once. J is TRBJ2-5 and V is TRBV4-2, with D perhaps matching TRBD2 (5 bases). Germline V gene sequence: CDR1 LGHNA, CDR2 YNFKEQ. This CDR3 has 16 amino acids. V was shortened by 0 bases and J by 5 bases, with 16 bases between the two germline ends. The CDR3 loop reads CASSQDRTVGWETQYF. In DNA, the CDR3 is TGTGCCAGCAGCCAAGATCGGACTGTGGGCTGGGAGACCCAGTACTTC.

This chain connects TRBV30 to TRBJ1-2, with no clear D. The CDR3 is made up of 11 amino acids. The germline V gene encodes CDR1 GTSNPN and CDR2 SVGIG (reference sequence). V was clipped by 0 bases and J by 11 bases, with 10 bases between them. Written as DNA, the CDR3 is TGTGCCTGGAGTGTGGCACGGGTTTACACCTTC. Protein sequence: CAWSVARVYTF.

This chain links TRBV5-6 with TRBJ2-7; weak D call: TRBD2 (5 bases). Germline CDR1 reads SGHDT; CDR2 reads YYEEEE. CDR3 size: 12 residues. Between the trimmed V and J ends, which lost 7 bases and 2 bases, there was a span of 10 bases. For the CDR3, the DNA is TGTGCCAGCGCCCTGCGGGCCTACGAGCAGTACTTC. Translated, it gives CASALRAYEQYF.

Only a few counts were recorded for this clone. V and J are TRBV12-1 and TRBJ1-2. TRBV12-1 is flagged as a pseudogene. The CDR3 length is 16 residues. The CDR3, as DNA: TGTGCCAGCACTCTGGCCGCGGGGGATGAGCACTATGGCTACACCTTC. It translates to CASTLAAGDEHYGYTF.

The CDR3: CASKFAQLNTEAFF. DNA for the CDR3: TGTGCCAGCAAATTTGCCCAGCTAAACACTGAAGCTTTCTTT. This chain links TRBV6-6 with TRBJ1-1, with D unclear. Germline values: CDR1 MNHNY, CDR2 SVGAGI (reference sequence). This CDR3 has 14 residues. The V gene lost 7 bases and the J gene lost 2 bases, with 14 bases spanning the gap.

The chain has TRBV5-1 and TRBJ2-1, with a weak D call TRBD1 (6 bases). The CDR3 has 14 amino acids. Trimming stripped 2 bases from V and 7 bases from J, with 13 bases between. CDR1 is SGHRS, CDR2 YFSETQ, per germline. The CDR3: CASSFIPGENEQFF. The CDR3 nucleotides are TGCGCCAGCAGCTTTATTCCAGGGGAGAATGAGCAGTTCTTC. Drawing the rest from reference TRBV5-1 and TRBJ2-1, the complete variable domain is KAGVTQTPRYLIKTRGQQVTLSCSPISGHRSVSWYQQTPGQGLQFLFEYFSETQRNKGNFPGRFSGRQFSNSRSEMNVSTLELGDSALYLCASSFIPGENEQFFGPGTRLTVL.

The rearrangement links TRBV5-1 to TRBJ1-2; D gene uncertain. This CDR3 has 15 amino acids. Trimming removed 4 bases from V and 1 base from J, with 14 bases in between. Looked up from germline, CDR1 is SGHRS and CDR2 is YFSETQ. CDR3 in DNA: TGCGCCAGCAGCCACGGACGGATCAATAACTATGGCTACACCTTC. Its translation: CASSHGRINNYGYTF.

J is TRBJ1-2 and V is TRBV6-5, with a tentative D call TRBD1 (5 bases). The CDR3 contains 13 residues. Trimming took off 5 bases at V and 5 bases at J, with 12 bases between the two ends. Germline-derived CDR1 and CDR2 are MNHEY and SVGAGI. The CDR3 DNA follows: TGTGCCAGCAGTGAATTGGACACGTATGGCTACACCTTC. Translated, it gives CASSELDTYGYTF.

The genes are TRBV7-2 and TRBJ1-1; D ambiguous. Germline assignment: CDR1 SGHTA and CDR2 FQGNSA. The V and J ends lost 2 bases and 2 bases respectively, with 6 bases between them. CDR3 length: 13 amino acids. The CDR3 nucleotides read TGTGCCAGCAGCTTACAGGTCAACACTGAAGCTTTCTTT. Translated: CASSLQVNTEAFF.

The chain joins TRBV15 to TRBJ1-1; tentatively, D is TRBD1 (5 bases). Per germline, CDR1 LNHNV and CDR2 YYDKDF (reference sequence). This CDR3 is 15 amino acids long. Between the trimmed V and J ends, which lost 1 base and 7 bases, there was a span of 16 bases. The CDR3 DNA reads TGTGCCACCAGCAGAGGGGACTCTAGGAGGGGTGAAGCTTTCTTT. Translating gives CATSRGDSRRGEAFF.

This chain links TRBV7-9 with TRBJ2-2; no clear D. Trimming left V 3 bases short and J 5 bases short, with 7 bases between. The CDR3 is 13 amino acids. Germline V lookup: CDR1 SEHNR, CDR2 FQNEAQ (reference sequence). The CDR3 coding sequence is TGTGCCAGCAGCTTCGTCGGGACCGGGGAGCTGTTTTTT. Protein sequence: CASSFVGTGELFF.

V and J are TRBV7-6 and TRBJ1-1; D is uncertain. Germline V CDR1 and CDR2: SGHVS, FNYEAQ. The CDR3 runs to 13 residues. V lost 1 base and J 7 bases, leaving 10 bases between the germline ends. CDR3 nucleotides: TGTGCCAGCAGCTTAGACTGGGTTGGTGAAGCTTTCTTT. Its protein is CASSLDWVGEAFF.

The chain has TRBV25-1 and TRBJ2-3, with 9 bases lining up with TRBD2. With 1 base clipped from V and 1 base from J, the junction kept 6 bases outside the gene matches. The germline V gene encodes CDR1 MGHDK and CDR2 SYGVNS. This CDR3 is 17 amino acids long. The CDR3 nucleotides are TGTGCCAGCAGTGAATGGCCAGCGGGGGGCGGCACAGATACGCAGTATTTT. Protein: CASSEWPAGGGTDTQYF. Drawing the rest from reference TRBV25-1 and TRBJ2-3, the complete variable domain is EADIYQTPRYLVIGTGKKITLECSQTMGHDKMYWYQQDPGMELHLIHYSYGVNSTEKGDLSSESTVSRIRTEHFPLTLESARPSHTSQYLCASSEWPAGGGTDTQYFGPGTRLTVL.

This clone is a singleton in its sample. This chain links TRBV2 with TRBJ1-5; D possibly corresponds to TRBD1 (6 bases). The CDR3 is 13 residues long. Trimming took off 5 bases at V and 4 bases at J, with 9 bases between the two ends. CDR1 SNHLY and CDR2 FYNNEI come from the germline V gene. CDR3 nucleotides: TGTGCCAGCAGTCAAGGACAGAATCAGCCCCAGCATTTT. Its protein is CASSQGQNQPQHF.

The CDR3 bases are TGTGCCAGCTCACCAGGGTTGAGGGAGACCCAGTACTTC. It is translated as CASSPGLRETQYF. The chain has TRBV18 and TRBJ2-5; D not certain. The ends were cut back, 2 bases at V and 5 bases at J, with 9 bases in the middle. CDR3 length: 13 amino acids. CDR1 is KGHSH, CDR2 LQKENI, per germline.